This is a list of T cell receptor beta chains from one sample in a study of vaccination and CD4 T cells after COVID-19. Via MiXCR, TCRdb re-called the PCR reads, giving one row per CDR3 protein. In the table there are about 15,000 distinct CDR3 sequences, about 42% of which are singletons. Their antigens remain unidentified. Sequencing used cultured CD4+ T cells from blood. The receptors here all came from a human donor with COVID-19. CDR3s include the opening cysteine and the closing phenylalanine or tryptophan. A D gene is named only where the DNA matches it firmly. Where a row states a size, it is once, few, many or the class of an expanded clone; other rows omit it.

cdr3_nt: TGCGCCAGCAGGCTAGACAGCAGAAATGAAAAACTGTTTTTT
cdr3_aa: CASRLDSRNEKLFF
clone_size: few
j_call: TRBJ1-4
d_call: NA
v_call: TRBV10-2

cdr3_nt: TGTGCCAGCAGCGCGGGGGAGACACGGAACACTGAAGCTTTCTTT
cdr3_aa: CASSAGETRNTEAFF
clone_size: few
j_call: TRBJ1-1
d_call: NA
v_call: TRBV21-1

cdr3_nt: TGTGCCAGCAGCTTAGGGGACAGGGGGCGCGGTGGTGAAAAACTGTTTTTT
cdr3_aa: CASSLGDRGRGGEKLFF
clone_size: NA
j_call: TRBJ1-4
d_call: TRBD1
v_call: TRBV7-9

cdr3_nt: TGTGCCAGCAGCCTGGCCGGCAGGGTCACTGAAAAACTGTTTTTT
cdr3_aa: CASSLAGRVTEKLFF
clone_size: few
j_call: TRBJ1-4
d_call: NA
v_call: TRBV7-2

cdr3_nt: TGCAGTGCTAGGGCCGGACAGAACTATGGCTACACCTTC
cdr3_aa: CSARAGQNYGYTF
clone_size: NA
j_call: TRBJ1-2
d_call: NA
v_call: TRBV20-1

cdr3_nt: TGTGCCAGCAGCTTTGGGGGCCAAGAGACCCAGTACTTC
cdr3_aa: CASSFGGQETQYF
clone_size: NA
j_call: TRBJ2-5
d_call: NA
v_call: TRBV5-5

cdr3_nt: TGTGCCAGCAGTCAGGGCTTTTCTGGAAACACCATATATTTT
cdr3_aa: CASSQGFSGNTIYF
clone_size: few
j_call: TRBJ1-3
d_call: NA
v_call: TRBV6-1

cdr3_nt: TGTGCCAGCAGCTTAGTAGCAGGGTTAAACTATGGCTACACCTTC
cdr3_aa: CASSLVAGLNYGYTF
clone_size: few
j_call: TRBJ1-2
d_call: NA
v_call: TRBV7-8

cdr3_nt: TGTGCCAGCAGTTTGGCTAGCGGGCAAAACAATGAGCAGTTCTTC
cdr3_aa: CASSLASGQNNEQFF
clone_size: NA
j_call: TRBJ2-1
d_call: TRBD2
v_call: TRBV12-3/TRBV12-4

cdr3_nt: TGTGCCATCAGTGCTGTAAAAGGGGCCGGGGAGCTGTTTTTT
cdr3_aa: CAISAVKGAGELFF
clone_size: NA
j_call: TRBJ2-2
d_call: NA
v_call: TRBV10-3

cdr3_nt: TGTGCCAGCACTCGCGATAGCGGGATAAACACCGGGGAGCTGTTTTTT
cdr3_aa: CASTRDSGINTGELFF
clone_size: few
j_call: TRBJ2-2
d_call: TRBD2
v_call: TRBV6-1

cdr3_nt: TGTGCCAGCAGCTTAGAGGCTAGCGGGGGGGCCTACGAGCAGTACTTC
cdr3_aa: CASSLEASGGAYEQYF
clone_size: NA
j_call: TRBJ2-7
d_call: TRBD2
v_call: TRBV7-2

cdr3_nt: TGTGCCACCAGCAGAGGCGGGACAGGGGGACCCGAGCAGTACTTC
cdr3_aa: CATSRGGTGGPEQYF
clone_size: few
j_call: TRBJ2-7
d_call: TRBD1
v_call: TRBV15

cdr3_nt: TGTGCCAGCAGTTACAATACGGGGGAAAACATTCAGTACTTC
cdr3_aa: CASSYNTGENIQYF
clone_size: NA
j_call: TRBJ2-4
d_call: NA
v_call: TRBV6-5

cdr3_nt: TGCAGTGCTGGACTGATTAACTATGGCTACACCTTC
cdr3_aa: CSAGLINYGYTF
clone_size: few
j_call: TRBJ1-2
d_call: NA
v_call: TRBV20-1

cdr3_nt: TGCGCCAGCAGCTTATCAGGGGGCAATCAGCCCCAGCATTTT
cdr3_aa: CASSLSGGNQPQHF
clone_size: NA
j_call: TRBJ1-5
d_call: NA
v_call: TRBV5-1

cdr3_nt: TGTGCCAGTAGTATTACAGGGGCTCAAGAGACCCAGTACTTC
cdr3_aa: CASSITGAQETQYF
clone_size: NA
j_call: TRBJ2-5
d_call: TRBD1
v_call: TRBV19

cdr3_nt: TGCAGTGCTAAAGGACAGGGGGCAGGTGAAAAACTGTTTTTT
cdr3_aa: CSAKGQGAGEKLFF
clone_size: NA
j_call: TRBJ1-4
d_call: TRBD1
v_call: TRBV20-1

cdr3_nt: TGTGCCAGCAGCAGACAGGGCCCCTACGAGCAGTACTTC
cdr3_aa: CASSRQGPYEQYF
clone_size: NA
j_call: TRBJ2-7
d_call: TRBD1
v_call: TRBV5-5

cdr3_nt: TGTGCCAGTAGTATATTCGGGGGCATGAGCAATCAGCCCCAGCATTTT
cdr3_aa: CASSIFGGMSNQPQHF
clone_size: NA
j_call: TRBJ1-5
d_call: NA
v_call: TRBV19

cdr3_nt: TGTGCCAGCAGTGAACGGGGGAGAACTGAAGCTTTCTTT
cdr3_aa: CASSERGRTEAFF
clone_size: few
j_call: TRBJ1-1
d_call: NA
v_call: TRBV6-1

cdr3_nt: TGTGCCAGCAGGACAGCCGTGACCCAGTACTTC
cdr3_aa: CASRTAVTQYF
clone_size: NA
j_call: TRBJ2-5
d_call: NA
v_call: TRBV2

cdr3_nt: TGTGCCAGCAGCTTACTAGCGGGGGGCCCCGGGGAGCTGTTTTTT
cdr3_aa: CASSLLAGGPGELFF
clone_size: NA
j_call: TRBJ2-2
d_call: TRBD2
v_call: TRBV7-6

cdr3_nt: TGTGCCATCAGTGAGCCACCGGGACAGGGACCCATTCAGCCCCAGCATTTT
cdr3_aa: CAISEPPGQGPIQPQHF
clone_size: few
j_call: TRBJ1-5
d_call: TRBD1
v_call: TRBV10-3

cdr3_nt: TGTGCCACCGGCGGAGCCGGACAGGCCGAATCCTACAATGAGCAGTTCTTC
cdr3_aa: CATGGAGQAESYNEQFF
clone_size: few
j_call: TRBJ2-1
d_call: TRBD1
v_call: TRBV24-1

cdr3_nt: TGTGCCAGCAGCTTAGGGGCAGGGCTTTCCTACGAGCAGTACTTC
cdr3_aa: CASSLGAGLSYEQYF
clone_size: few
j_call: TRBJ2-7
d_call: NA
v_call: TRBV7-2

cdr3_nt: TGTGCCAGCAGCCACCGGCAGGGCCCAGCTTTCTTT
cdr3_aa: CASSHRQGPAFF
clone_size: once
j_call: TRBJ1-1
d_call: NA
v_call: TRBV7-2

cdr3_nt: TGTGCTAGGTCAGGGGGCATCTATAATTCACCCCTCCACTTT
cdr3_aa: CARSGGIYNSPLHF
clone_size: NA
j_call: TRBJ1-6
d_call: TRBD1
v_call: TRBV7-7

cdr3_nt: TGTGCCACCAGCAGAGATAGGTGGGAGACCCAGTACTTC
cdr3_aa: CATSRDRWETQYF
clone_size: few
j_call: TRBJ2-5
d_call: NA
v_call: TRBV15

cdr3_nt: TGTGCCAGCAGCCTACAACAGGGGAGGGTTGGTACGCAGTATTTT
cdr3_aa: CASSLQQGRVGTQYF
clone_size: once
j_call: TRBJ2-3
d_call: NA
v_call: TRBV14

cdr3_nt: TGTGCCAGCAGTGAAGCCTACTCACAGCAAGGGAGTTCACCCCTCCACTTT
cdr3_aa: CASSEAYSQQGSSPLHF
clone_size: NA
j_call: TRBJ1-6
d_call: NA
v_call: TRBV6-1

cdr3_nt: TGTGCCACCAGTACAGGGGGGACACAAGAGACCCAGTACTTC
cdr3_aa: CATSTGGTQETQYF
clone_size: medium-sized
j_call: TRBJ2-5
d_call: TRBD1
v_call: TRBV24-1

cdr3_nt: TGTGCCAGCAGCTTAACGTTGGCAGCTGAGCAGTACTTC
cdr3_aa: CASSLTLAAEQYF
clone_size: once
j_call: TRBJ2-7
d_call: NA
v_call: TRBV7-3

cdr3_nt: TGCGCCAGCAGCCAAGTCCCAATGCCCCAAAACCCTTACTACGAGCAGTACTTC
cdr3_aa: CASSQVPMPQNPYYEQYF
clone_size: NA
j_call: TRBJ2-7
d_call: NA
v_call: TRBV4-1

cdr3_nt: TGTGCCAGCAGTGACACTAATAACTATGGCTACACCTTC
cdr3_aa: CASSDTNNYGYTF
clone_size: NA
j_call: TRBJ1-2
d_call: NA
v_call: TRBV2

cdr3_nt: TGTGCCAGCAGTTACTCGAAGGCAGGGGGGAACACTGAAGCTTTCTTT
cdr3_aa: CASSYSKAGGNTEAFF
clone_size: few
j_call: TRBJ1-1
d_call: TRBD1
v_call: TRBV6-5

cdr3_nt: TGTGCCAGCAGCGGTGACTGGACTCACAATGAGCAGTTCTTC
cdr3_aa: CASSGDWTHNEQFF
clone_size: NA
j_call: TRBJ2-1
d_call: NA
v_call: TRBV5-6

cdr3_nt: TGTGCCAGCACCAAGGGGGGTGCCTACAATGAGCAGTTCTTC
cdr3_aa: CASTKGGAYNEQFF
clone_size: NA
j_call: TRBJ2-1
d_call: NA
v_call: TRBV6-1

cdr3_nt: TGTGCCAGCACGGCAGGGGGCACCGGGGAGCTGTTTTTT
cdr3_aa: CASTAGGTGELFF
clone_size: few
j_call: TRBJ2-2
d_call: TRBD1
v_call: TRBV6-1

cdr3_nt: TGTGCCAGCAGTTACTTCAGGGGCGGTAATTCACCCCTCCACTTT
cdr3_aa: CASSYFRGGNSPLHF
clone_size: few
j_call: TRBJ1-6
d_call: NA
v_call: TRBV6-5

cdr3_nt: TGCGCCAGCAGCCAGCCGGGGCCCCAAGCGAACTATAGCAATCAGCCCCAGCATTTT
cdr3_aa: CASSQPGPQANYSNQPQHF
clone_size: large
j_call: TRBJ1-5
d_call: NA
v_call: TRBV4-3

cdr3_nt: TGTGCCAGCAGCCGAACCCGGACAGGAGGCTCTGCCGGGGAGCTGTTTTTT
cdr3_aa: CASSRTRTGGSAGELFF
clone_size: NA
j_call: TRBJ2-2
d_call: TRBD1
v_call: TRBV27

cdr3_nt: TGCGCCAGCAGTGGGGGGGGGCCAGGAGATGGGAATCAGCCCCAGCATTTT
cdr3_aa: CASSGGGPGDGNQPQHF
clone_size: few
j_call: TRBJ1-5
d_call: NA
v_call: TRBV10-1

cdr3_nt: TGTGCCAGCAGCTTGGGGCAAGTCACCGGGGAGCTGTTTTTT
cdr3_aa: CASSLGQVTGELFF
clone_size: NA
j_call: TRBJ2-2
d_call: NA
v_call: TRBV5-5